This passage covers 30 T cell receptor beta chains from one sample sequenced in a study of blood T cell repertoires in COVID-19. Clones were read by immunoSEQ multiplex PCR, and TCRdb kept only the in-frame ones, dropping some. Among about 250,000 clones listed, 65% to 85% were seen once. Source material: peripheral blood. The receptors were sampled from a man in his forties or fifties with active or convalescent COVID-19.

This clone was counted a single time. The chain joins TRBV5-5 to TRBJ2-2, with 9 bases lining up with TRBD2. Per germline, CDR1 SGHKS and CDR2 YYEKEE (reference sequence). V lost 1 base and J lost 0; bases outside the gene matches: 4. The length of the CDR3 is 17 residues. The chain's CDR3 is CASSLIASGANTGELFF. CDR3 coding DNA: TGTGCCAGCAGCTTGATTGCTAGCGGGGCGAACACCGGGGAGCTGTTTTTT.

The chain recombines TRBV20-1 with TRBJ2-5; 8 nucleotides align to TRBD2. The CDR3 runs to 15 residues. Germline V CDR1 and CDR2: DFQATT, SNEGSKA (reference sequence). The V and J ends lost 3 bases and 6 bases, in that order; junction bases with no gene match: 12. The CDR3 region is CSASTGGPFGKTQYF. The DNA for the CDR3 is TGCAGTGCTAGTACGGGGGGGCCGTTTGGTAAGACCCAGTACTTC.

This chain links TRBV5-1 with TRBJ1-4, with TRBD1 matching over 7 bases. The CDR3 runs 14 residues. Losses at the gene ends were 5 bases for V and 4 bases for J; bases not matched to a gene: 5. Germline V gene lookup returns CDR1 SGHRS and CDR2 YFSETQ. Written as DNA, the CDR3 is TGCGCCAGCAGACCCGGGACAGTTAATGAAAAACTGTTTTTT. Translated, it gives CASRPGTVNEKLFF.

The chain employs TRBV7-9 and TRBJ1-1; TRBD1 aligns across 9 bases. With V trimmed by 5 bases and J by 3 bases, 4 bases remained unmatched. Germline V gene lookup returns CDR1 SEHNR and CDR2 FQNEAQ (reference sequence). The CDR3 contains 14 residues. For the CDR3, the DNA is TGTGCCAGCAGCCCCGACAGGGGGTACACTGAAGCTTTCTTT. Translating gives CASSPDRGYTEAFF.

This rearrangement joins TRBV27 to TRBJ1-4; TRBD1 matches at 8 bases. Trimming took 8 bases from V and 4 from J; bases not matched to a gene: 9. The CDR3 totals 15 residues. Germline loops: CDR1 MNHEY, CDR2 SMNVEV (reference sequence). The CDR3 coding sequence is TGTGCCAGCTCCCAGGGGGCGCTTATTAATGAAAAACTGTTTTTT. Its protein product is CASSQGALINEKLFF.

In this sample, this clone turned up a few times. This chain joins TRBV24-1 and TRBJ1-5; tentatively, D is TRBD1 (6 bases). Germline lookup yields CDR1 KGHDR and CDR2 SFDVKD. This CDR3 spans 16 amino acids. Trimming took 1 base from V and 5 from J, leaving 14 bases between them. CDR3: CATSDFGGGGYQPQHF. The CDR3 nucleotides are TGTGCCACCAGTGATTTCGGGGGCGGGGGATATCAGCCCCAGCATTTT.

This clone has a single count. The chain uses TRBV19 and TRBJ1-1; maybe TRBD1 (5 bases). The V and J ends lost 7 bases and 0 bases respectively, with 15 bases between them. Germline V gene data show CDR1 as LNHDA and CDR2 as SQIVND (reference sequence). The CDR3 totals 15 residues. CDR3 region: CASNLGEGMNTEAFF. The DNA for the CDR3 is TGTGCCAGTAACCTAGGGGAGGGGATGAACACTGAAGCTTTCTTT. Using reference TRBV19 and TRBJ1-1 for the parts outside the CDR3, the full variable domain is DGGITQSPKYLFRKEGQNVTLSCEQNLNHDAMYWYRQDPGQGLRLIYYSQIVNDFQKGDIAEGYSVSREKKESFPLTVTSAQKNPTAFYLCASNLGEGMNTEAFFGQGTRLTVV.

This clone was seen ten or more times. This chain uses TRBV5-8 with TRBJ1-1, with D perhaps matching TRBD1 (6 bases). Trimming removed 5 bases from V and 10 bases from J, with 15 bases in between. CDR3 size: 12 residues. Germline assignment: CDR1 SGHTS and CDR2 YDEGEE. CDR3 region: CASRDPGQRAFF. The CDR3 nucleotides read TGTGCCAGCAGGGATCCGGGACAAAGAGCTTTCTTT.

This chain links TRBV5-1 with TRBJ2-3, with 11 bases fitting TRBD2. The CDR3 has 16 amino acids. Unmatched junction bases numbered 5, after V lost 3 bases and J lost 2 bases. The germline V gene encodes CDR1 SGHRS and CDR2 YFSETQ. The CDR3 DNA follows: TGCGCCAGCAGCTATAGCGGGGGGGTAAACACAGATACGCAGTATTTT. It translates to CASSYSGGVNTDTQYF.

The chain links TRBV6-2 or TRBV6-3 to TRBJ1-1; no clear D. V lost 2 bases to trimming and J lost 5 bases, with 6 bases between them. The CDR3 extends over 12 amino acids. Looked up from germline, CDR1 is MNHEY and CDR2 is SVGEGT. The chain's CDR3 is CASSYAQTEAFF. The CDR3 DNA reads TGTGCCAGCAGTTACGCCCAGACTGAAGCTTTCTTT.

V gene TRBV5-1 combines with J gene TRBJ1-5; D remains unclear. Germline CDR1 reads SGHRS; CDR2 reads YFSETQ. This CDR3 has 15 residues. Trimming cost V 5 bases and J 1 base, with 13 bases left between them. The CDR3 sequence is CASSLNGESNQPQHF. In nucleotides, the CDR3 is TGCGCCAGCAGTTTGAACGGGGAAAGCAATCAGCCCCAGCATTTT. Full variable domain (rest looked up from reference TRBV5-1 and TRBJ1-5): KAGVTQTPRYLIKTRGQQVTLSCSPISGHRSVSWYQQTPGQGLQFLFEYFSETQRNKGNFPGRFSGRQFSNSRSEMNVSTLELGDSALYLCASSLNGESNQPQHFGDGTRLSIL.

J is TRBJ2-3 and V is TRBV7-2; 13 bases map to TRBD2. The J segment lost 5 bases and the V segment lost 1 base, leaving 3 bases of the junction unmatched. This CDR3 contains 16 residues. Germline-derived CDR1 and CDR2 are SGHTA and FQGNSA. Here the CDR3 reads CASSLGLAGGIDTQYF. The CDR3 nucleotides are TGTGCCAGCAGCTTAGGACTAGCGGGGGGAATAGATACGCAGTATTTT.

The rearrangement uses TRBV10-2 and TRBJ2-2; 10 bases are shared with TRBD1. V shed 3 bases, J shed 6 bases, and the junction held 7 bases outside the gene matches. CDR1 is WSHSY and CDR2 is SAAADI in the germline V gene. This CDR3 is 16 amino acids long. CDR3 bases: TGCGCCAGCAGTGATGGCCGGGACAGGGGATCCGGGGAGCTGTTTTTT. Its translation is CASSDGRDRGSGELFF.

This clone has more than one count but fewer than ten. The chain has TRBV18 and TRBJ1-1, with D maybe TRBD1 (5 bases). Germline V gene data show CDR1 as KGHSH and CDR2 as LQKENI. This CDR3 has 16 residues. Trimming left V 2 bases short and J 4 bases short, with 17 bases between. The CDR3 nucleotides are TGTGCCAGCTCACCAGCCATCAGGGTAAGCAGCACTGAAGCTTTCTTT. The encoded protein is CASSPAIRVSSTEAFF. The full variable domain, completed using reference TRBV18 and TRBJ1-1, is NAGVMQNPRHLVRRRGQEARLRCSPMKGHSHVYWYRQLPEEGLKFMVYLQKENIIDESGMPKERFSAEFPKEGPSILRIQQVVRGDSAAYFCASSPAIRVSSTEAFFGQGTRLTVV.

This chain links TRBV6-5 with TRBJ2-7; D might be TRBD2 (6 bases). The CDR3 totals 14 residues. Looked up from germline, CDR1 is MNHEY and CDR2 is SVGAGI. V lost 2 bases to trimming and J lost 0 bases, with 8 bases between them. The CDR3 nucleotides are TGTGCCAGCAGTTACGGGCGGGGCTCCTACGAGCAGTACTTC. This encodes CASSYGRGSYEQYF.

This clone has just a few counts. The rearrangement uses TRBV25-1 and TRBJ1-2; 7 positions match TRBD1. With 6 bases clipped from V and 8 bases from J, the junction kept 9 bases outside the gene matches. Germline V gives CDR1 MGHDK, CDR2 SYGVNS. The CDR3 loop spans 13 amino acids. As DNA, the CDR3 is TGTGCCAGCAGGGCGACAGGGTCTCGGGGCTACACCTTC. This sequence encodes CASRATGSRGYTF.

This clone showed up just once. In DNA, the CDR3 is TGCAGCGTTGCGACTAGCGTGGGCCATGAGCAGTTCTTC. This codes for CSVATSVGHEQFF. The chain recombines TRBV29-1 with TRBJ2-1; 8 nucleotides agree with TRBD2. The germline V gene encodes CDR1 SQVTM and CDR2 ANQGSEA. V shed 4 bases and J 8 bases; nucleotides not matched to a gene: 7. CDR3 length: 13 residues.

CDR3 residues: CARLAGNRLLFDYTF. In nucleotides, the CDR3 is TGTGCCAGGTTGGCAGGGAATCGTCTATTGTTTGACTACACCTTC. The rearrangement uses TRBV19 and TRBJ1-2; D possibly corresponds to TRBD1 (5 bases). CDR1 and CDR2 from the germline V gene are LNHDA and SQIVND (reference sequence). Between the trimmed V and J ends, which lost 9 bases and 10 bases, there was a span of 27 bases. This CDR3 has 15 amino acids.

This clone was picked up one time. The V call is TRBV23-1, the J call TRBJ2-2; the match to TRBD2 covers 7 bases. TRBV23-1 is placed among ORFs of uncertain function. The CDR3 has 14 amino acids. V lost 0 bases to trimming and J lost 6 bases; unmatched junction nucleotides: 1. The CDR3 here is CASSQSGGPGELFF. In DNA, the CDR3 is TGCGCCAGCAGTCAATCGGGAGGGCCCGGGGAGCTGTTTTTT.

The gene calls are TRBV29-1 and TRBJ1-2; D perhaps matches TRBD1 (5 bases). Germline assignment: CDR1 SQVTM and CDR2 ANQGSEA. V was trimmed by 7 bases and J by 4 bases, leaving 19 bases between them. The CDR3 runs to 14 residues. The CDR3 DNA follows: TGCAGCGCTGCAATCGGGCAGGGCGTCTATGGCTACACCTTC. Translation: CSAAIGQGVYGYTF.

This clone was seen only once. The rearrangement joins TRBV7-6 to TRBJ2-4, with a possible D match to TRBD2 (5 bases). The CDR3 is 15 residues long. Per germline, CDR1 SGHVS and CDR2 FNYEAQ. Trimming stripped 5 bases from V and 8 bases from J, with 19 bases between. DNA for the CDR3: TGTGCCAGCAGCCCCGGAGCGAGGGCTGACGACATTCAGTACTTC. It specifies CASSPGARADDIQYF. The variable domain in full, completed from reference TRBV7-6 and TRBJ2-4, reads GAGVSQSPRYKVTKRGQDVALRCDPISGHVSLYWYRQALGQGPEFLTYFNYEAQQDKSGLPNDRFSAERPEGSISTLTIQRTEQRDSAMYRCASSPGARADDIQYFGAGTRLSVL.

The chain uses TRBV25-1 and TRBJ2-5; TRBD1 might be the D (6 bases). The CDR3 runs to 13 residues. The V end was cut by 4 bases, the J end by 5 bases, with 11 bases between. CDR1 is MGHDK, CDR2 SYGVNS, per germline. CDR3 region: CASSGAGEETQYF. The DNA for the CDR3 is TGTGCCAGCAGTGGGGCAGGGGAGGAGACCCAGTACTTC.

This chain uses TRBV6-5 with TRBJ2-7; 10 positions agree with TRBD1. V lost 6 bases and J lost 3; bases outside the gene matches: 8. Per the germline V gene, CDR1 is MNHEY and CDR2 is SVGAGI. The CDR3 consists of 15 residues. This CDR3 is CASSPGGTGVYEQYF. In DNA form, the CDR3 reads TGTGCCAGCAGCCCCGGGGGGACAGGGGTCTACGAGCAGTACTTC.

This clone was picked up one time. J is TRBJ1-4 and V is TRBV30; 9 bases agree with TRBD1. CDR1 is GTSNPN, CDR2 SVGIG, per germline (reference sequence). J was trimmed by 1 base and V by 2 bases; bases with no gene match: 11. The CDR3 has 18 residues. CDR3 amino acids: CAWSPWTGDFGTNEKLFF. Written as DNA, the CDR3 is TGTGCCTGGAGTCCTTGGACAGGGGATTTTGGAACTAATGAAAAACTGTTTTTT.

This chain links TRBV21-1 with TRBJ1-2; the tabulated D call, TRBD1, remains unverified against the DNA. TRBV21-1 is tagged as a pseudogene. This CDR3 has 14 residues. CDR3 region: CASRPTGSNYGYTF. For the CDR3, the DNA is TGTGCCAGCAGGCCCACAGGGAGCAACTATGGCTACACCTTC.

The rearrangement links TRBV7-6 to TRBJ1-1; TRBD1 matches 8 bases. Germline V gene sequence: CDR1 SGHVS, CDR2 FNYEAQ. V trimming: 5 bases; J trimming: 0 bases; junction bases outside the gene matches: 8. The CDR3 has 16 amino acids. The CDR3 nucleotides are TGTGCCAGCAGCCCCGCTGCAGGGGGCATGAACACTGAAGCTTTCTTT. This translates into CASSPAAGGMNTEAFF.

CDR3 region: CASSLSLFPEETQYF. CDR3 sequence (DNA): TGTGCCAGCAGCTTAAGTTTATTTCCGGAAGAGACCCAGTACTTC. This rearrangement joins TRBV7-9 to TRBJ2-5; no clear D. Trimming took 2 bases from V and 3 from J, leaving 13 bases between them. The germline gives CDR1 SEHNR, CDR2 FQNEAQ (reference sequence). The CDR3 covers 15 residues.

This sequence joins TRBV5-1 and TRBJ2-7; 9 nucleotides align to TRBD1. V lost 1 base and J lost 3; bases outside the gene matches: 2. Germline CDR1 and CDR2: SGHRS and YFSETQ. CDR3 length: 14 amino acids. CDR3 in amino acids: CASSLSDRGYEQYF. CDR3 DNA sequence: TGCGCCAGCAGCTTGTCGGACAGGGGCTACGAGCAGTACTTC.

The chain joins TRBV4-3 to TRBJ2-7; 8 nucleotides line up with TRBD2. V was clipped by 1 base and J by 4 bases; unmatched bases: 18. The length of the CDR3 is 19 residues. CDR1 and CDR2 (germline): LGHNA, YSLEER. CDR3 in amino acids: CASSQGSARLSGGRYEQYF. CDR3 DNA: TGCGCCAGCAGCCAAGGCTCTGCTAGACTAAGCGGGGGAAGGTACGAGCAGTACTTC.

This clone was observed a single time. The CDR3 DNA reads TGTGCCAGCAGCCAGGGGACAGGCGAACTGTTTTTT. The encoded protein is CASSQGTGELFF. The genes are TRBV4-2 and TRBJ1-4; 8 bases map to TRBD1. The germline gives CDR1 LGHNA, CDR2 YNFKEQ. This CDR3 comprises 12 residues. The V and J ends lost 3 bases and 12 bases, in that order; junction bases with no gene match: 3.